This TCR beta chain was identified during a study of blood T cell repertoires in COVID-19. Study at large: Nucleic acid was either cDNA or gDNA, and it came from T cells, B-cell-depleted T cells, or PBMCs.

As originally analysed: Estimation of nucleated cell counts was performed using reference gene primer amplification. Sequenced by immunoSEQ multiplex PCR; TCRdb stores in-frame clones only, minus some. V and J calls and clone size are as listed in that table; D and trimming were resolved from the DNA. The table lists about 170,000 clones, just under 95% of them singletons. CDR1 and CDR2 from the germline V gene are MNHEY and SMNVEV (reference sequence). This CDR3 region has 15 residues. V was trimmed by 3 bases and J by 0 bases, leaving 10 bases between them. The sequencing sample was made of peripheral blood. The clonotype originates from a woman aged 45-65 years with acute or convalescent COVID-19. The V and J genes are TRBV27 and TRBJ2-3; no definite D call. The DNA for the CDR3 is TGTGCCAGCAGTTTTGAGCCTGCGAGCACAGATACGCAGTATTTT. It translates to CASSFEPASTDTQYF.